This T cell receptor beta chain was documented in a study of memory CD4+ T cells and cytomegalovirus serostatus. Study-level information: Healthy Belgian adult donors included about nine CMV-positive and around 25 CMV-negative people.

The protocol was immunoSEQ multiplex PCR, while the TCRdb copy is restricted to in-frame clones and leaves out a portion. The table shows about 40,000 clones, with around 80% occurring only once. Study outcomes and limitations: A US-trained random forest predicted CMV serostatus with median AUC around 0.92.

CDR3 length: 15 amino acids. Germline V lookup: CDR1 MNHNS, CDR2 SASEGT. The trim removed 7 bases at V and 6 bases at J, leaving 11 bases unmatched. The sort gate was single viable CD3+CD4+CD8-CD45RO+ cells for memory CD4+ T cells. With respect to this clone: What it recognizes is unknown.

V usage is TRBV6-1 and J usage is TRBJ2-5; TRBD1 matches 10 bases. Material: memory CD4+ T cells from blood. The receptor was derived from an adult in good health and CMV-seronegative. As DNA, the CDR3 is TGTGCCAGCAACCCGACAGGGGGCGAGTTGAAGACCCAGTACTTC. Protein product: CASNPTGGELKTQYF.